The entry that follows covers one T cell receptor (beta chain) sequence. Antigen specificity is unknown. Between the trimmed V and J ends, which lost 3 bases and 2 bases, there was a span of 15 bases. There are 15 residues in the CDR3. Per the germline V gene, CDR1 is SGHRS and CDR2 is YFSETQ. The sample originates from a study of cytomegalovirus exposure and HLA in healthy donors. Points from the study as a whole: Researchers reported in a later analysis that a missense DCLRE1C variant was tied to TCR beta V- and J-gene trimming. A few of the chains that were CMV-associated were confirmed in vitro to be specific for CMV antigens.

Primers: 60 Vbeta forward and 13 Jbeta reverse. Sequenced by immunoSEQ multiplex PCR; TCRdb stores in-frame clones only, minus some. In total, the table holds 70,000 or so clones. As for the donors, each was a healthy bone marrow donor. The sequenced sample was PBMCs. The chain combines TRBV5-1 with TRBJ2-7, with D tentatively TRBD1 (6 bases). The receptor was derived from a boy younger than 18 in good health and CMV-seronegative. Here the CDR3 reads CASSSRPDSPYEQYF. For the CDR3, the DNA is TGCGCCAGCAGCTCTCGGCCGGACAGCCCCTACGAGCAGTACTTC.